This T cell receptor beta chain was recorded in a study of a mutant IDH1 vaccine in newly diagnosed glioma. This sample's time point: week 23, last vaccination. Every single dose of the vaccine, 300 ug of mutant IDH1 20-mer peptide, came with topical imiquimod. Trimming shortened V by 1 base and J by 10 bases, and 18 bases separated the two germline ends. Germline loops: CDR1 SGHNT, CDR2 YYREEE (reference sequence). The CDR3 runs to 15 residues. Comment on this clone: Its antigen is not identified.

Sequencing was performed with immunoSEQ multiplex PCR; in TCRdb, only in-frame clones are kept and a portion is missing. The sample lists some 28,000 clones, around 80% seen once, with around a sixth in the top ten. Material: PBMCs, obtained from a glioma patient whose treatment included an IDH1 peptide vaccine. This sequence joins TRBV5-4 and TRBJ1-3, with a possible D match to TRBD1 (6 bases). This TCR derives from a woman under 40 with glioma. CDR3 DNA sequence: TGTGCCAGCAGCTTGAAGCAGGGGCCCACTTGGACCATATATTTT. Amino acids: CASSLKQGPTWTIYF.